The 3 T cell receptor beta chains given below trace back to one sample, sequenced in a study of human T cells and chemical hapten exposure. Each CDR3 protein gets one entry after TCRdb re-called the RACE reads with MiXCR. The sample yields 110,000 to 150,000 distinct CDR3 sequences, approximately 12% seen once. Regarding time point: patch test 2, 6 weeks after DPC sensitization. Treatment specified: therapeutic diphenylcyclopropenone sensitization with weekly scalp DPC. The starting material was whole blood, obtained in connection with sensitization to the hapten diphenylcyclopropenone (DPC). Receptors were obtained from a woman in her forties or fifties with alopecia areata. Some clones in this sample may be carry-over from other donors' samples.

This clonotype was counted many times. This chain connects TRBV20-1 to TRBJ1-4, with 9 bases identical to TRBD1. This CDR3 is built from 13 residues. CDR1 and CDR2 (germline): DFQATT, SNEGSKA (reference sequence). The V segment lost 1 base and the J segment 8 bases; nucleotides outside the gene matches: 2. The CDR3 DNA reads as TGCAGTGCTAGAGTGGGGACAGGGGAAAAACTGTTTTTT. Encoded protein: CSARVGTGEKLFF.

The chain carries TRBV27 and TRBJ2-3; TRBD2 is a possible D gene (5 bases). The V gene lost 8 bases and the J gene lost 3 bases, with 27 bases spanning the gap. The V gene's germline CDR1 is MNHEY and CDR2 SMNVEV (reference sequence). The CDR3 totals 18 residues. The CDR3 sequence is CASGPRASGSRRTDTQYF. The CDR3 coding sequence is TGTGCCAGCGGCCCTAGAGCGTCGGGGAGCCGGCGGACAGATACGCAGTATTTT.

There are many counts of this clonotype. This chain joins TRBV24-1 and TRBJ2-7; D might be TRBD1 (6 bases). This CDR3 comprises 12 residues. Germline V CDR1 and CDR2: KGHDR, SFDVKD. Trimming shortened V by 9 bases and J by 4 bases, and 12 bases separated the two germline ends. As DNA, the CDR3 is TGTGCCACCGCTACGGACAGTTACGAGCAGTACTTC. It yields the protein CATATDSYEQYF.